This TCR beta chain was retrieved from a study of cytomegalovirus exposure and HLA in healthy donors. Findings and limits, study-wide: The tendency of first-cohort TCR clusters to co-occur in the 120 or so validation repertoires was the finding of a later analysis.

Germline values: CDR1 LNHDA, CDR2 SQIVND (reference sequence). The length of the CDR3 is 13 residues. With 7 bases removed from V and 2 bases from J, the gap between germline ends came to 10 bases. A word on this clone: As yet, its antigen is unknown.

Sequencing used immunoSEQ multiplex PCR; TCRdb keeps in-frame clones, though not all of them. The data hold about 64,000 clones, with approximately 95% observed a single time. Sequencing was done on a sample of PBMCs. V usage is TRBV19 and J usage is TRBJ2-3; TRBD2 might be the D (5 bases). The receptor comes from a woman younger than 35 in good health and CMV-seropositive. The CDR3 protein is CASKETNTDTQYF. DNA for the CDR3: TGTGCCAGTAAGGAGACTAACACAGATACGCAGTATTTT.